One sample yielded the 18 T cell receptor beta chains listed below, sequenced in a study of technical replicates of blood from a handful of donors. Method: immunoSEQ multiplex PCR; TCRdb's copy keeps in-frame clones and lacks some. The sample carries about 12,000 clones, about 95% recorded once. The sequenced sample was PBMCs. All receptors derive from a human donor in good health.

The V gene is TRBV27, the J gene TRBJ2-7; 10 nucleotides line up with TRBD2. V gave up 3 bases and J gave up 2 bases; unmatched junction bases: 7. Germline CDR1 is MNHEY and CDR2 is SMNVEV (reference sequence). This CDR3 has 16 residues. In DNA form, the CDR3 reads TGTGCCAGCAGTTTCTCTAGCGGGAGTGTGGCCTACGAGCAGTACTTC. It yields the protein CASSFSSGSVAYEQYF.

The chain recombines TRBV30 with TRBJ2-6, with D possibly matching TRBD2 (6 bases). Trimming took 5 bases from V and 2 from J, leaving 22 bases between them. The CDR3 runs to 18 residues. The germline V gene has CDR1 GTSNPN and CDR2 SVGIG (reference sequence). As DNA, the CDR3 is TGTGCCTGGTTCCCCCAGTGGGGGACTTCTCCTGGGGCCAACGTCCTGACTTTC. Translation: CAWFPQWGTSPGANVLTF.

This sequence joins TRBV18 and TRBJ1-2; D is possibly TRBD1 (5 bases). Between the trimmed V and J ends, which lost 4 bases and 1 base, there was a span of 7 bases. The CDR3 is 13 residues long. Germline V gene sequence: CDR1 KGHSH, CDR2 LQKENI. The CDR3 sequence: CASSQQVNYGYTF. The CDR3 DNA is TGTGCCAGCTCACAACAGGTTAACTATGGCTACACCTTC.

V gene TRBV7-2 combines with J gene TRBJ2-5, with 9 positions matching TRBD2. The CDR3 has 15 amino acids. Trimming at V came to 5 bases and at J to 1 base, leaving 5 bases not matched to a gene. From germline, CDR1 is SGHTA and CDR2 FQGNSA. The CDR3 DNA sequence: TGTGCCAGCAGCCCCTCTAGCGGGGCCCAAGAGACCCAGTACTTC. Translation gives CASSPSSGAQETQYF.

The chain is built from TRBV9 and TRBJ2-1; TRBD2 is a possible D gene (6 bases). The germline gives CDR1 SGDLS, CDR2 YYNGEE. The CDR3 extends over 15 amino acids. V lost 0 bases and J 4 bases, leaving 11 bases between the germline ends. CDR3 region: CASSVDSGPYNEQFF. The CDR3 DNA is TGTGCCAGCAGCGTAGATAGCGGTCCATACAATGAGCAGTTCTTC.

The rearrangement joins TRBV7-2 to TRBJ2-7; D is possibly TRBD1 (6 bases). Between the trimmed V and J ends, which lost 5 bases and 3 bases, there was a span of 8 bases. The length of the CDR3 is 12 residues. Germline V gives CDR1 SGHTA, CDR2 FQGNSA. CDR3 loop: CASSQGGYEQYF. As DNA, the CDR3 is TGTGCCAGCAGCCAAGGGGGCTACGAGCAGTACTTC.

The chain carries TRBV28 and TRBJ2-2, with a possible D match to TRBD1 (5 bases). Per germline, CDR1 MDHEN and CDR2 SYDVKM. This CDR3 spans 12 amino acids. The germline V and J ends were trimmed by 10 bases and 1 base, with 7 bases remaining between them. CDR3 protein: CATDRNTGELFF. The CDR3 DNA sequence: TGTGCCACTGACAGGAACACCGGGGAGCTGTTTTTT.

This clone was picked up one time. The rearrangement links TRBV5-5 to TRBJ2-7; 7 nucleotides align to TRBD2. CDR1 is SGHKS and CDR2 is YYEKEE in the germline V gene (reference sequence). V shed 2 bases, J shed 3 bases, and the junction held 8 bases outside the gene matches. The length of the CDR3 is 15 residues. As DNA, the CDR3 is TGTGCCAGCAGCTTAACGGGGGGTCAAGGCTACGAGCAGTACTTC. Amino acids: CASSLTGGQGYEQYF.

The chain employs TRBV6-5 and TRBJ2-3, with a possible D match to TRBD1 (5 bases). V was shortened by 0 bases and J by 3 bases, with 10 bases between the two germline ends. The V gene's germline CDR1 is MNHEY and CDR2 SVGAGI. The CDR3 covers 15 residues. The CDR3 nucleotides read TGTGCCAGCAGTTACTCGGTAGCAGGGACAGATACGCAGTATTTT. As protein: CASSYSVAGTDTQYF.

The sample holds one count of this clone. The genes are TRBV20-1 and TRBJ2-3; D gene uncertain. The ends were cut back, 6 bases at V and 0 bases at J, with 4 bases in the middle. Looked up from germline, CDR1 is DFQATT and CDR2 is SNEGSKA (reference sequence). The CDR3 is made up of 11 amino acids. The CDR3 is CSAPSTDTQYF. The CDR3, as DNA: TGCAGTGCCCCTAGCACAGATACGCAGTATTTT.

V and J are TRBV7-9 and TRBJ1-1; D unclear. Trimming shortened V by 5 bases and J by 5 bases, and 12 bases separated the two germline ends. The germline CDR1 and CDR2 sequences are SEHNR and FQNEAQ (reference sequence). CDR3 length equals 13 residues. The CDR3 here is CASSREGGTEAFF. CDR3 bases: TGTGCCAGCAGCCGGGAGGGAGGGACTGAAGCTTTCTTT.

The gene calls are TRBV19 and TRBJ2-2; D is perhaps TRBD2 (6 bases). The CDR3 runs 17 residues. V lost 5 bases and J lost 4, with 20 bases in between. Germline CDR1 LNHDA, CDR2 SQIVND (reference sequence). CDR3 loop: CASSVFSGRFSTGELFF. The DNA of the CDR3 is TGTGCCAGTAGTGTCTTTAGCGGTCGGTTCTCCACCGGGGAGCTGTTTTTT.

There are a few counts of this clone. CDR3 DNA: TGTGCCAGCAGTCAACCGACAGGGGGCGCCGATGGCTACACCTTC. The encoded protein is CASSQPTGGADGYTF. V and J are TRBV6-5 and TRBJ1-2; 10 bases are a match to TRBD1. Looked up from germline, CDR1 is MNHEY and CDR2 is SVGAGI. The ends lost 5 bases at V and 6 bases at J; junction bases unmatched: 9. The CDR3 has 15 residues.

This clone was seen a handful of times. The chain joins TRBV18 to TRBJ2-5; no definite D call. Between the trimmed V and J ends, which lost 3 bases and 4 bases, there was a span of 12 bases. The CDR3 is 14 residues long. Germline V gene lookup returns CDR1 KGHSH and CDR2 LQKENI. The CDR3, as DNA: TGTGCCAGCTCACCCGCTGGAGAAGGAGAGACCCAGTACTTC. Translating gives CASSPAGEGETQYF.

This clone was seen only once. CDR3 nucleotides: TGCGCCAGCAGCCAATACCAGACCGTCCCACAGGGGTATCCATACGAGCAGTACTTC. Protein: CASSQYQTVPQGYPYEQYF. The chain is built from TRBV4-1 and TRBJ2-7; 7 bases are shared with TRBD1. The CDR3 loop spans 19 amino acids. Germline CDR1 and CDR2: MGHRA and YSYEKL. J was trimmed by 4 bases and V by 2 bases; bases with no gene match: 20.

V gene TRBV27 combines with J gene TRBJ2-7, with 7 bases that match TRBD1. Germline assignment: CDR1 MNHEY and CDR2 SMNVEV (reference sequence). This CDR3 comprises 14 residues. V lost 0 bases, J lost 5 bases, and 4 bases stayed unmatched. This CDR3 reads CASSLSDRAHEQYF. The CDR3 DNA sequence: TGTGCCAGCAGTTTATCTGACAGGGCTCACGAGCAGTACTTC.

The rearrangement links TRBV5-1 to TRBJ1-2, with D unclear. This CDR3 contains 13 residues. Germline values: CDR1 SGHRS, CDR2 YFSETQ. The V end was cut by 1 base, the J end by 7 bases, with 11 bases between. DNA for the CDR3: TGCGCCAGCAGCTTGTCCGGGGAGGCTGGCTACACCTTC. Its protein product is CASSLSGEAGYTF.

This clone was observed a single time. The chain carries TRBV27 and TRBJ2-2; the match to TRBD2 covers 8 bases. V shed 2 bases and J 7 bases; nucleotides not matched to a gene: 6. The CDR3 runs to 15 residues. Germline V gene data show CDR1 as MNHEY and CDR2 as SMNVEV (reference sequence). The CDR3: CASSLAGGAGGELFF. As DNA, the CDR3 is TGTGCCAGCAGTTTAGCGGGGGGCGCGGGCGGGGAGCTGTTTTTT.